The 6 T cell receptor beta chains reported below all come from one sample, sequenced in a study of blood T cell repertoires in COVID-19. The data were produced by immunoSEQ multiplex PCR, yet TCRdb's version contains in-frame clones alone and is incomplete. The data show 60,000 to 75,000 clones, under 90% seen once. The specimen sequenced was peripheral blood. The source is a human donor in a cohort sampled during active COVID-19.

The rearrangement links TRBV11-2 to TRBJ1-1; TRBD1 aligns across 7 bases. This CDR3 is 16 amino acids long. J gave up 0 bases and V 1 base, and 5 bases lay outside the gene matches. Germline CDR1 is SGHAT and CDR2 is FQNNGV. CDR3 DNA sequence: TGTGCCAGCAGCTTAGGGGGGACAGTCATGAACACTGAAGCTTTCTTT. Amino acid sequence: CASSLGGTVMNTEAFF.

The sample holds one count of this clone. The CDR3 here is CASSLELTGTGDTEAFF. In DNA, the CDR3 is TGTGCCAGCAGCTTAGAGCTAACCGGGACAGGGGATACTGAAGCTTTCTTT. The rearrangement links TRBV11-2 to TRBJ1-1; 10 positions agree with TRBD1. This CDR3 region has 17 residues. CDR1 SGHAT and CDR2 FQNNGV come from the germline V gene. The V segment lost 0 bases and the J segment 5 bases; nucleotides outside the gene matches: 9.

The genes are TRBV6-2 or TRBV6-3 and TRBJ1-1; maybe TRBD1 (6 bases). This CDR3 comprises 14 residues. V lost 2 bases to trimming and J lost 8 bases, with 15 bases between them. Germline V lookup: CDR1 MNHEY, CDR2 SVGEGT. CDR3 bases: TGTGCCAGCAGTTACCTCGGGGGGCAAGCCGAAGCTTTCTTT. Translation gives CASSYLGGQAEAFF.

V is TRBV6-2 or TRBV6-3 and J is TRBJ1-2; TRBD1 matches 7 bases. The length of the CDR3 is 14 residues. CDR1 is MNHEY and CDR2 is SVGEGT in the germline V gene. V shed 6 bases and J 8 bases; nucleotides not matched to a gene: 12. This CDR3 reads CASSPGQTLKGYTF. CDR3 bases: TGTGCCAGCAGCCCGGGACAGACCCTAAAGGGCTACACCTTC.

The chain employs TRBV21-1 and TRBJ2-3; the listed D gene, TRBD2, was not tested against the DNA. TRBV21-1 is reported as a pseudogene. The CDR3 has 17 amino acids. This CDR3 is CASSKEVRGERTDTQYF. The CDR3 bases are TGTGCCAGCAGCAAAGAAGTCCGGGGAGAACGGACAGATACGCAGTATTTT.

The chain uses TRBV18 and TRBJ1-2, with TRBD1 matching over 8 bases. The CDR3 is 14 residues long. V gave up 6 bases and J gave up 8 bases; unmatched junction bases: 11. Germline V gene lookup returns CDR1 KGHSH and CDR2 LQKENI. CDR3 sequence reads: CASSDSGGVGGYTF. Here the CDR3 DNA reads TGTGCCAGCTCTGACTCAGGGGGCGTTGGCGGCTACACCTTC.